A single sample is the source of the 18 T cell receptor beta chains below, sequenced in a study of vaccination effects on CD4 cells after COVID-19. It was after 10 days of culture that CD4+ T cells were isolated. Each participant was administered two doses of either the BNT162b2 or the mRNA-1273 vaccine. The method was immunoSEQ multiplex PCR; TCRdb's version includes in-frame clones alone and lacks a portion of them. The sample contains 66,000 or so clones, 65% to 80% of which appear only once. The antigens for these receptors are not known. This sample comprised CD4+ T cells from PBMCs cultured without peptide, obtained after COVID-19 vaccination. These receptors originate from a human donor who received a COVID-19 vaccine.

The CDR3 region has the DNA TGTGCCACCAGTGAGTCAGGGGGTGACTATGGCTACACCTTC. It yields the protein CATSESGGDYGYTF. This chain uses TRBV24-1 with TRBJ1-2; TRBD1 aligns across 7 bases. This CDR3 contains 14 residues. Germline CDR1 and CDR2: KGHDR and SFDVKD. Trimming took 4 bases from V and 3 from J; bases not matched to a gene: 4.

V is TRBV5-1 and J is TRBJ2-3, with TRBD1 identical over 7 bases. The ends lost 4 bases at V and 5 bases at J; junction bases unmatched: 4. The length of the CDR3 is 13 residues. Germline loops: CDR1 SGHRS, CDR2 YFSETQ. CDR3 sequence: CASSVDRLDTQYF. The CDR3 region has the DNA TGCGCCAGCAGCGTGGACAGGCTAGATACGCAGTATTTT.

This clone was seen a handful of times. The V gene is TRBV6-5, the J gene TRBJ1-1; D gene uncertain. The CDR3 runs 14 residues. CDR1 is MNHEY and CDR2 is SVGAGI in the germline V gene. Trimming took off 6 bases at V and 5 bases at J, with 16 bases between the two ends. The CDR3 bases are TGTGCCAGCAGGCTCAAGGTGGGTCGGACTGAAGCTTTCTTT. Its translation is CASRLKVGRTEAFF.

The chain combines TRBV2 with TRBJ1-1; no clear D gene. Trimming pared 6 bases from V and 4 bases from J, leaving 12 bases between. Looked up from germline, CDR1 is SNHLY and CDR2 is FYNNEI. CDR3 length: 13 amino acids. The CDR3 coding sequence is TGTGCCAGCAGAATGACAACCTCCACTGAAGCTTTCTTT. This encodes CASRMTTSTEAFF.

J is TRBJ1-1 and V is TRBV30; the D is unclear. Germline CDR1 is GTSNPN and CDR2 is SVGIG (reference sequence). V shed 5 bases and J shed 0 bases, with 10 bases lying between them. The CDR3 is 13 residues long. The CDR3 loop is CAWSGSMNTEAFF. The CDR3 DNA sequence: TGTGCCTGGTCCGGGTCTATGAACACTGAAGCTTTCTTT.

The gene calls are TRBV5-1 and TRBJ1-3; TRBD1 might be the D (6 bases). The CDR3 is made up of 16 amino acids. In germline, CDR1 is SGHRS, CDR2 YFSETQ. Trimming left V 4 bases short and J 4 bases short, with 18 bases between. The CDR3 loop reads CASSPLGRGLGNTIYF. CDR3 bases: TGCGCCAGCAGCCCGCTGGGCAGGGGTCTCGGAAACACCATATATTTT.

This CDR3 is CAWSVGTGNQPQHF. The CDR3 nucleotides read TGTGCCTGGAGTGTAGGGACAGGGAATCAGCCCCAGCATTTT. J is TRBJ1-5 and V is TRBV30; TRBD1 aligns across 9 bases. J gave up 4 bases and V 0 bases, and 1 base lay outside the gene matches. This CDR3 is built from 14 residues. CDR1 is GTSNPN, CDR2 SVGIG, per germline (reference sequence). Filled out from reference TRBV30 and TRBJ1-5, the complete variable domain reads SQTIHQWPATLVQPVGSPLSLECTVEGTSNPNLYWYRQAAGRGLQLLFYSVGIGQISSEVPQNLSASRPQDRQFILSSKKLLLSDSGFYLCAWSVGTGNQPQHFGDGTRLSIL.

In regard to this clone: This specimen includes other DNA sequences encoding the same CDR3. J is TRBJ2-5 and V is TRBV29-1; 9 bases map to TRBD1. Looked up from germline, CDR1 is SQVTM and CDR2 is ANQGSEA. Losses at the gene ends were 7 bases for V and 3 bases for J; bases not matched to a gene: 3. The CDR3 spans 12 residues. The CDR3 sequence: CSARTGEETQYF. CDR3 nucleotide sequence: TGCAGCGCACGGACAGGGGAAGAGACCCAGTACTTC.

This chain joins TRBV15 and TRBJ1-2; 9 bases line up with TRBD1. The CDR3 contains 13 residues. CDR1 LNHNV and CDR2 YYDKDF come from the germline V gene (reference sequence). J was trimmed by 8 bases and V by 3 bases; bases with no gene match: 4. CDR3 protein: CATSRDRGYGYTF. The CDR3 DNA is TGTGCCACCAGCAGGGACAGGGGTTACGGCTACACCTTC. Full variable domain (missing parts from reference TRBV15 and TRBJ1-2): DAMVIQNPRYQVTQFGKPVTLSCSQTLNHNVMYWYQQKSSQAPKLLFHYYDKDFNNEADTPDNFQSRRPNTSFCFLDIRSPGLGDTAMYLCATSRDRGYGYTFGSGTRLTVV.

This chain's CDR3 is CASSPLDGGNQPQHF. CDR3 nucleotides: TGCGCCAGCAGCCCCCTTGACGGGGGCAATCAGCCCCAGCATTTT. J is TRBJ1-5 and V is TRBV10-2; D not resolved. The CDR3 consists of 15 residues. V was pared by 6 bases and J by 2 bases, with 14 bases between. Germline CDR1 is WSHSY and CDR2 is SAAADI.

V and J are TRBV5-1 and TRBJ2-4, with 8 bases matching TRBD1. J lost 2 bases, V lost 4 bases, and 5 bases had no gene match. Germline values: CDR1 SGHRS, CDR2 YFSETQ. There are 15 residues in the CDR3. The CDR3: CASSEGQVTKNIQYF. As DNA, the CDR3 is TGCGCCAGCAGCGAGGGACAGGTGACCAAAAACATTCAGTACTTC.

This clone is judged medium-sized. This chain joins TRBV23-1 and TRBJ2-1; 7 bases agree with TRBD1. TRBV23-1 is an ORF; its function is uncertain. After removal of 3 bases from V and 4 bases from J, the junction contained 6 bases not matched to a gene. The CDR3 spans 15 residues. For the CDR3, the DNA is TGCGCCAGCAGTCAGCCGAGACAGGGTTACAATGAGCAGTTCTTC. Its protein product is CASSQPRQGYNEQFF.

This clone was picked up one time. The V and J genes are TRBV3-1 (or the pseudogene TRBV3-2) and TRBJ2-1, with 9 bases matching TRBD1. This CDR3 is 15 amino acids long. V lost 3 bases, J lost 0 bases, and 0 bases stayed unmatched. Germline values: CDR1 LGHDT, CDR2 YNNKEL (reference sequence). CDR3: CASSQGQGSYNEQFF. The CDR3 bases are TGTGCCAGCAGCCAGGGACAGGGCTCCTACAATGAGCAGTTCTTC.

This sequence joins TRBV3-1 (or the pseudogene TRBV3-2) and TRBJ2-7; D may be TRBD1 (6 bases). The CDR3 has 12 amino acids. Trimming took off 2 bases at V and 7 bases at J, with 9 bases between the two ends. Germline values: CDR1 LGHDT, CDR2 YNNKEL (reference sequence). The CDR3 region is CASSQRQVEQYV. In DNA form, the CDR3 reads TGTGCCAGCAGCCAAAGACAGGTAGAGCAGTACGTC.

This clone was counted between two and nine times. The V call is TRBV11-2, the J call TRBJ1-5, with a weak D call TRBD1 (6 bases). The CDR3 contains 15 residues. The V end was cut by 5 bases, the J end by 4 bases, with 15 bases between. Germline lookup yields CDR1 SGHAT and CDR2 FQNNGV. The CDR3 reads CASSAVPDSNQPQHF. The DNA of the CDR3 is TGTGCCAGCAGCGCAGTACCGGACAGTAATCAGCCCCAGCATTTT.

This chain connects TRBV5-1 to TRBJ1-1; D remains ambiguous. The CDR3 sequence is 12 residues long. Germline CDR1 SGHRS, CDR2 YFSETQ. Trimming took 2 bases from V and 7 from J, leaving 9 bases between them. CDR3 amino acids: CASSFERGEAFF. DNA of the CDR3: TGCGCCAGCAGCTTCGAACGAGGTGAAGCTTTCTTT.

V usage is TRBV18 and J usage is TRBJ2-5; weak D call: TRBD2 (5 bases). The CDR3 consists of 14 residues. The V gene's germline CDR1 is KGHSH and CDR2 LQKENI. Trimming removed 4 bases from V and 4 bases from J, with 13 bases in between. CDR3: CASSQGREGETQYF. DNA for the CDR3: TGTGCCAGCTCACAAGGACGGGAAGGAGAGACCCAGTACTTC.

Only one count was recorded for this clone. V usage is TRBV7-3 and J usage is TRBJ2-3, with a tentative D call TRBD2 (5 bases). V lost 9 bases, J lost 0 bases, and 13 bases lay in between. CDR3 length: 14 residues. The germline gives CDR1 SGHTA, CDR2 FQGTGA. In DNA, the CDR3 is TGTGCCAGGGTAGCGTTGACTAGCACAGATACGCAGTATTTT. Translating it yields CARVALTSTDTQYF.